These 9 T cell receptor beta chains originate from one sample sequenced in a study of a mutant IDH1 vaccine in newly diagnosed glioma. Here immunoSEQ multiplex PCR was the method, and the copy in TCRdb shows in-frame clones only, minus some. The sample records 85,000 to 100,000 clones, roughly 75% being singletons. The time point: baseline, week 1 (first vaccination visit). The sample's treatment: pre-vaccination baseline after standard-of-care therapy. The source material was PBMCs, sampled from a glioma patient treated with radiotherapy, temozolomide or both. The source of these receptors is a man between 35 and 55 years old with glioma.

The chain combines TRBV11-2 with TRBJ2-7, with TRBD2 as a possible D gene (6 bases). Trimming pared 4 bases from V and 2 bases from J, leaving 18 bases between. The CDR3 is made up of 16 amino acids. Germline CDR1 SGHAT, CDR2 FQNNGV. The chain's CDR3 is CASSSTKGTSPYEQYF. The CDR3 DNA reads TGTGCCAGCAGCTCCACAAAAGGGACTTCCCCCTACGAGCAGTACTTC.

CDR3 DNA sequence: TGTGCCAGTAGTAGAAGTCAGGGGCTAGGCAATCAGCCCCAGCATTTT. It translates to CASSRSQGLGNQPQHF. The chain uses TRBV19 and TRBJ1-5; tentative D call: TRBD1 (6 bases). The length of the CDR3 is 16 residues. V was shortened by 4 bases and J by 2 bases, with 15 bases between the two germline ends. Germline V gene data show CDR1 as LNHDA and CDR2 as SQIVND (reference sequence).

The V call is TRBV4-2, the J call TRBJ2-7, with D unresolved. The germline V gene encodes CDR1 LGHNA and CDR2 YNFKEQ. There are 13 residues in the CDR3. V dropped 3 bases and J dropped 5 bases, with 11 bases sitting between them. The CDR3 spells CASSQTSGDEQYF. CDR3 bases: TGTGCCAGCAGCCAGACTTCCGGAGACGAGCAGTACTTC.

The chain combines TRBV10-2 with TRBJ2-1, with 15 bases matching TRBD2. Germline CDR1 WSHSY, CDR2 SAAADI. This CDR3 is 16 amino acids long. V shed 7 bases and J 7 bases; nucleotides not matched to a gene: 8. This CDR3 reads CASTRTSGGARNEQFF. The CDR3 DNA follows: TGCGCCAGCACCCGGACTAGCGGGGGGGCCAGGAATGAGCAGTTCTTC.

The table lists this clone with a few counts. The V call is TRBV5-1, the J call TRBJ2-7; weak D call: TRBD2 (6 bases). V lost 0 bases, J lost 4 bases, and 11 bases lay in between. The length of the CDR3 is 14 residues. Germline CDR1 and CDR2: SGHRS and YFSETQ. The CDR3 loop reads CASSLEPGLYEQYF. The CDR3, as DNA: TGCGCCAGCAGCTTGGAACCGGGACTTTACGAGCAGTACTTC.

The sample holds many counts of this clone. This rearrangement joins TRBV6-5 to TRBJ1-1; possibly TRBD1 for D (5 bases). The V and J ends lost 0 bases and 3 bases respectively, with 8 bases between them. In germline, CDR1 is MNHEY, CDR2 SVGAGI. The CDR3 spans 14 residues. The DNA of the CDR3 is TGTGCCAGCAGTTACTCGTCGGGGGACACTGAAGCTTTCTTT. This encodes CASSYSSGDTEAFF.

The V gene is TRBV7-2, the J gene TRBJ1-4; D ambiguous. The germline V and J ends were trimmed by 2 bases and 0 bases, with 19 bases remaining between them. This CDR3 has 19 amino acids. Germline CDR1 is SGHTA and CDR2 is FQGNSA. For the CDR3, the DNA is TGTGCCAGCAGCTTATCAATTTCGGCAAGGTATTCAACTAATGAAAAACTGTTTTTT. It specifies CASSLSISARYSTNEKLFF.

The V call is TRBV10-3, the J call TRBJ2-5; D is possibly TRBD2 (5 bases). The CDR3 has 11 amino acids. Germline V lookup: CDR1 ENHRY, CDR2 SYGVKD. Trimming removed 8 bases at V and 1 base at J, with 5 bases between. CDR3 region: CAILAQETQYF. DNA for the CDR3: TGTGCCATCCTAGCCCAAGAGACCCAGTACTTC.

The V call is TRBV28, the J call TRBJ1-2; D may be TRBD1 (5 bases). The V end lost 6 bases, the J end lost 7 bases, and 21 bases lay between the germline ends. This CDR3 has 15 amino acids. CDR1 is MDHEN, CDR2 SYDVKM, per germline. CDR3 DNA sequence: TGTGCCAGCAGAATACAGGTTAAGGATAGCCGTGGCTACACCTTC. It translates to CASRIQVKDSRGYTF.